Below are 28 T cell receptor beta chains sequenced from a single sample in a study of blood T cell repertoires in COVID-19. Sequencing was performed with immunoSEQ multiplex PCR; in TCRdb, only in-frame clones are kept and a portion is missing. The sample lists around 30,000 clones; around 63% were seen once. Sequencing was performed on peripheral blood. All receptors come from a human donor in a cohort sampled during active COVID-19.

The V and J genes are TRBV4-1 and TRBJ2-5; 7 positions agree with TRBD1. CDR1 MGHRA and CDR2 YSYEKL come from the germline V gene. The V gene end was trimmed by 5 bases and the J gene end by 5 bases; junction bases not matched to a gene: 5. CDR3 length equals 13 residues. CDR3 nucleotide sequence: TGCGCCAGCAGCAGACAGGGCGGCGAGACCCAGTACTTC. This gives the protein CASSRQGGETQYF.

V is TRBV7-8 and J is TRBJ2-1, with 9 bases identical to TRBD2. Losses at the gene ends were 1 base for V and 2 bases for J; bases not matched to a gene: 0. This CDR3 has 15 amino acids. Germline V gene data show CDR1 as SGHVS and CDR2 as FQNEAQ. CDR3 sequence (DNA): TGTGCCAGCAGCTTAGGCGGGAGGGCCTACAATGAGCAGTTCTTC. It specifies CASSLGGRAYNEQFF.

This rearrangement joins TRBV28 to TRBJ1-2; perhaps TRBD1 as D (5 bases). The V gene lost 3 bases and the J gene lost 5 bases, with 13 bases spanning the gap. Germline V gene sequence: CDR1 MDHEN, CDR2 SYDVKM. The CDR3 loop spans 14 amino acids. The CDR3 here is CASSFNPRAYGYTF. The CDR3 region has the DNA TGTGCCAGCAGTTTCAACCCCAGGGCTTATGGCTACACCTTC.

This chain's CDR3 is CASSPPGGGYEQYF. The CDR3 DNA is TGTGCCAGCAGTCCACCCGGGGGGGGATACGAGCAGTACTTC. The chain links TRBV28 to TRBJ2-7; TRBD2 agrees at 8 bases. There are 14 residues in the CDR3. Unmatched junction bases numbered 7, after V lost 5 bases and J lost 4 bases. Germline loops: CDR1 MDHEN, CDR2 SYDVKM.

The V and J genes are TRBV5-1 and TRBJ2-1; 8 positions agree with TRBD2. The junction had 13 bases not matched to a gene; V was cut back by 6 bases and J by 8 bases. Germline CDR1 reads SGHRS; CDR2 reads YFSETQ. The length of the CDR3 is 15 residues. The CDR3 reads CASTGRLANEYEQFF. The CDR3 DNA follows: TGCGCCAGCACGGGGAGACTAGCGAATGAGTATGAGCAGTTCTTC.

This chain joins TRBV7-2 and TRBJ1-3; perhaps TRBD1 as D (6 bases). Germline V gene data show CDR1 as SGHTA and CDR2 as FQGNSA. The CDR3 is 14 residues long. V dropped 6 bases and J dropped 2 bases, with 11 bases sitting between them. The CDR3 loop is CASSRGGTGNTIYF. For the CDR3, the DNA is TGTGCCAGCAGTCGAGGGGGAACTGGAAACACCATATATTTT. Based on the CDR3 plus reference TRBV7-2 and TRBJ1-3, the full variable domain is GAGVSQSPSNKVTEKGKDVELRCDPISGHTALYWYRQSLGQGLEFLIYFQGNSAPDKSGLPSDRFSAERTGGSVSTLTIQRTQQEDSAVYLCASSRGGTGNTIYFGEGSWLTVV.

In nucleotides, the CDR3 is TGTGCCAGCAGCTCGGGACTAGCTGAGACCCAGTACTTC. Amino acid sequence: CASSSGLAETQYF. The V call is TRBV6-2 or TRBV6-3, the J call TRBJ2-5; 9 bases are a match to TRBD2. Germline loops: CDR1 MNHEY, CDR2 SVGEGT. V lost 6 bases, J lost 5 bases, and 4 bases stayed unmatched. The CDR3 sequence is 13 residues long.

The chain employs TRBV3-1 (or the pseudogene TRBV3-2) and TRBJ1-2; D may be TRBD1 (5 bases). The ends were cut back, 4 bases at V and 7 bases at J, with 16 bases in the middle. CDR3 length equals 14 residues. Germline assignment: CDR1 LGHDT and CDR2 YNNKEL (reference sequence). CDR3 bases: TGTGCCAGCAGCCCCCGCCGCAGGGAGGGTGGCTACACCTTC. This sequence encodes CASSPRRREGGYTF.

The chain combines TRBV4-3 with TRBJ1-2; the D gene is possibly TRBD1 (6 bases). Looked up from germline, CDR1 is LGHNA and CDR2 is YSLEER. V was pared by 0 bases and J by 5 bases, with 19 bases between. CDR3 length equals 17 residues. CDR3 amino acids: CASSQDLGTGRLYGYTF. CDR3 DNA: TGCGCCAGCAGCCAAGATCTGGGTACAGGGCGCTTGTATGGCTACACCTTC.

This clone has only a few counts. This sequence joins TRBV19 and TRBJ1-2; 11 bases are a match to TRBD1. The junction had 1 base not matched to a gene; V was cut back by 5 bases and J by 8 bases. Germline assignment: CDR1 LNHDA and CDR2 SQIVND (reference sequence). The CDR3 has 12 amino acids. CDR3 loop: CASSWTGGGYTF. In nucleotides, the CDR3 is TGTGCCAGTAGTTGGACAGGGGGCGGCTACACCTTC.

J is TRBJ1-5 and V is TRBV3-1 (or the pseudogene TRBV3-2), with a possible D match to TRBD1 (5 bases). CDR1 and CDR2 (germline): LGHDT, YNNKEL (reference sequence). There are 15 residues in the CDR3. V was cut by 0 bases and J by 4 bases, with 10 bases left in between. The CDR3 loop reads CASSQDPTVNQPQHF. CDR3 bases: TGTGCCAGCAGCCAAGATCCGACAGTAAATCAGCCCCAGCATTTT.

CDR3 protein: CASSSRGGLEQYF. The CDR3 DNA reads as TGTGCCAGCAGTTCCCGGGGAGGCCTCGAGCAGTACTTC. This chain joins TRBV6-2 or TRBV6-3 and TRBJ2-7, with a tentative D call TRBD2 (6 bases). The V gene lost 4 bases and the J gene lost 6 bases, with 13 bases spanning the gap. CDR1 MNHEY and CDR2 SVGEGT come from the germline V gene. The CDR3 contains 13 residues.

This sequence joins TRBV11-3 and TRBJ2-5, with D perhaps matching TRBD2 (7 bases). CDR1 is SGHNT, CDR2 YENEEA, per germline. The length of the CDR3 is 14 residues. V was trimmed by 6 bases and J by 5 bases, leaving 16 bases between them. The CDR3 DNA reads as TGTGCCAGCAGGAGAGGCGGGGGCGGGGAGACCCAGTACTTC. Protein sequence: CASRRGGGGETQYF.

This clone was found a few times. The rearrangement uses TRBV4-3 and TRBJ1-2, with D possibly being TRBD1 (6 bases). The ends were cut back, 1 base at V and 5 bases at J, with 17 bases in the middle. This CDR3 is built from 16 residues. Per germline, CDR1 LGHNA and CDR2 YSLEER. CDR3 sequence (DNA): TGCGCCAGCAGCCAAGGAGGAGGGGGGGGCAGGTATGGCTACACCTTC. This codes for CASSQGGGGGRYGYTF.

This clone has just one count. The J gene is TRBJ2-1, the V gene TRBV7-2; 9 bases agree with TRBD2. This CDR3 has 15 residues. J was trimmed by 5 bases and V by 5 bases; bases with no gene match: 7. The germline CDR1 and CDR2 sequences are SGHTA and FQGNSA. CDR3 residues: CASSQVAGVNNEQFF. The CDR3 nucleotides read TGTGCCAGCAGCCAAGTAGCGGGGGTGAACAATGAGCAGTTCTTC.

The chain is built from TRBV3-1 (or the pseudogene TRBV3-2) and TRBJ2-5; D gene unclear. Deletions cut 8 bases from V and 1 base from J, with 11 bases between. The CDR3 has 13 residues. The germline CDR1 and CDR2 sequences are LGHDT and YNNKEL (reference sequence). CDR3 sequence: CASSPRGQETQYF. In DNA, the CDR3 is TGTGCCAGCTCCCCCCGAGGCCAAGAGACCCAGTACTTC.

CDR3 sequence reads: CAIKEQLGRGQRSDYGYTF. CDR3 nucleotides: TGTGCCATCAAGGAACAGCTAGGCCGGGGACAGCGTTCGGACTATGGCTACACCTTC. The chain has TRBV10-3 and TRBJ1-2; TRBD1 matches at 7 bases. This CDR3 has 19 amino acids. The V and J ends lost 7 bases and 3 bases, in that order; junction bases with no gene match: 23. The germline V gene has CDR1 ENHRY and CDR2 SYGVKD.

V gene TRBV11-2 combines with J gene TRBJ1-2; 7 bases align to TRBD1. J was trimmed by 1 base and V by 3 bases; bases with no gene match: 14. The CDR3 runs 18 residues. Germline V gives CDR1 SGHAT, CDR2 FQNNGV. CDR3 sequence (DNA): TGTGCCAGCAGCTTCGCGAGGGGGCACCCCTTTTTTAACTATGGCTACACCTTC. Translation: CASSFARGHPFFNYGYTF.

This clone showed up many times. The chain couples TRBV27 to TRBJ2-3, with 8 bases fitting TRBD1. V shed 8 bases and J 9 bases; nucleotides not matched to a gene: 16. The germline V gene encodes CDR1 MNHEY and CDR2 SMNVEV (reference sequence). CDR3 length: 15 residues. DNA for the CDR3: TGTGCCAGCGGGGGAAGACAGGGGTTTCTGGGAACGCAGTATTTT. This gives the protein CASGGRQGFLGTQYF.

This clone occurred once. This chain joins TRBV4-3 and TRBJ2-7; no definite D call. From germline, CDR1 is LGHNA and CDR2 YSLEER. CDR3 length: 15 residues. Between the trimmed V and J ends, which lost 0 bases and 2 bases, there was a span of 11 bases. CDR3 in amino acids: CASSQEFHSTYEQYF. The CDR3 bases are TGCGCCAGCAGCCAAGAATTTCACTCAACCTACGAGCAGTACTTC.

The V and J genes are TRBV19 and TRBJ1-2; 8 positions match TRBD1. Germline values: CDR1 LNHDA, CDR2 SQIVND (reference sequence). The CDR3 contains 15 residues. J lost 4 bases, V lost 3 bases, and 7 bases had no gene match. CDR3 coding DNA: TGTGCCAGTAGTATCAAGACAGGGGTCTCCTATGGCTACACCTTC. It codes for CASSIKTGVSYGYTF.

The J gene is TRBJ2-3, the V gene TRBV14; 9 nucleotides align to TRBD1. This CDR3 is built from 17 residues. The ends lost 1 base at V and 2 bases at J; junction bases unmatched: 7. The germline CDR1 and CDR2 sequences are SGHDN and FVKESK. The CDR3 is CASSQAFGTGNTDTQYF. Here the CDR3 DNA reads TGTGCCAGCAGCCAAGCATTCGGGACAGGGAACACAGATACGCAGTATTTT. The full variable domain, completed using reference TRBV14 and TRBJ2-3, is EAGVTQFPSHSVIEKGQTVTLRCDPISGHDNLYWYRRVMGKEIKFLLHFVKESKQDESGMPNNRFLAERTGGTYSTLKVQPAELEDSGVYFCASSQAFGTGNTDTQYFGPGTRLTVL.

V usage is TRBV5-1 and J usage is TRBJ2-7; 9 bases map to TRBD1. CDR1 SGHRS and CDR2 YFSETQ come from the germline V gene. This CDR3 is built from 15 residues. V lost 1 base to trimming and J lost 6 bases; unmatched junction nucleotides: 8. CDR3 bases: TGCGCCAGCAGCTTGCGGTCGGACAGGGGAGGCGAGCAGTACTTC. This translates into CASSLRSDRGGEQYF.

This clone has more than one count but fewer than ten. CDR3 bases: TGCGCCAGCAGCCAATTACAGGGGGCTAATGAAAAACTGTTTTTT. It is translated as CASSQLQGANEKLFF. V is TRBV4-1 and J is TRBJ1-4; the match to TRBD1 covers 8 bases. J gave up 3 bases and V 2 bases, and 2 bases lay outside the gene matches. Germline V lookup: CDR1 MGHRA, CDR2 YSYEKL. The CDR3 runs 15 residues.

This clone has only a few counts. J is TRBJ2-7 and V is TRBV4-1, with 7 bases matching TRBD1. The CDR3 is 15 residues long. CDR1 MGHRA and CDR2 YSYEKL come from the germline V gene. The J segment lost 6 bases and the V segment lost 3 bases, leaving 11 bases of the junction unmatched. CDR3 sequence reads: CASSQDDRVVAEQYF. CDR3 DNA sequence: TGCGCCAGCAGCCAGGACGACAGGGTGGTCGCCGAGCAGTACTTC.

V and J are TRBV5-8 and TRBJ2-7, with 9 bases aligning to TRBD1. CDR1 and CDR2 (germline): SGHTS, YDEGEE. The ends lost 7 bases at V and 2 bases at J; junction bases unmatched: 13. The CDR3 length is 16 residues. The CDR3 nucleotides read TGTGCCAGCCCGGGACAGGGAAGGACTTTCGCCTACGAGCAGTACTTC. It translates to CASPGQGRTFAYEQYF.

This clone qualifies as medium-sized. The chain employs TRBV5-8 and TRBJ2-1; tentatively, D is TRBD1 (6 bases). Trimming took off 4 bases at V and 6 bases at J, with 8 bases between the two ends. CDR3 length equals 12 residues. CDR1 and CDR2 (germline): SGHTS, YDEGEE. The CDR3 DNA sequence: TGTGCCAGCAGCCCGACAGGCAATGAGCAGTTCTTC. As protein: CASSPTGNEQFF.

This chain connects TRBV28 to TRBJ2-7, with 7 bases that match TRBD1. This CDR3 contains 15 residues. The V segment lost 5 bases and the J segment 2 bases; nucleotides outside the gene matches: 9. Germline-derived CDR1 and CDR2 are MDHEN and SYDVKM. CDR3 bases: TGTGCCAGCAGTACCACAGGGGCGCCTACCTACGAGCAGTACTTC. It translates to CASSTTGAPTYEQYF.